A single sample gave rise to the 3 T cell receptor beta chains below, sequenced in a study of beta chain features in type 1 diabetes. Regarding the study as a whole: All four CD4+ subsets of Type 1 diabetes patients contained TCRB CDR3s that were moderately but significantly shorter.

No cognate antigen is known for these TCRs. Expressed TCRB transcripts were sequenced because the entire RNA isolate underwent reverse transcription. Profiled with immunoSEQ multiplex PCR; TCRdb holds only in-frame clones, not every one. The sample lists roughly 150,000 clones, 8% to 9.5% seen once, with more than 0.5% in the top ten. The specimen was central memory CD4+ T cells from blood. Receptors were obtained from a woman between 18 and 29 years old with type 1 diabetes.

This clone showed up just a few times. V is TRBV15 and J is TRBJ2-6; 7 bases map to TRBD1. The V and J ends lost 8 bases and 2 bases, in that order; junction bases with no gene match: 6. CDR1 is LNHNV, CDR2 YYDKDF, per germline (reference sequence). The CDR3 consists of 15 residues. In DNA form, the CDR3 reads TGTGCCACCGGGCCAGGGGGTACTGGGGCCAACGTCCTGACTTTC. Residues: CATGPGGTGANVLTF.

This clone was recorded a few times. The gene calls are TRBV29-1 and TRBJ2-5, with D possibly matching TRBD2 (6 bases). Germline V gene sequence: CDR1 SQVTM, CDR2 ANQGSEA. This CDR3 spans 14 amino acids. Trimming stripped 7 bases from V and 5 bases from J, with 20 bases between. DNA for the CDR3: TGCAGCGGGGGTGGGACTGTTGTCCATGAGACCCAGTACTTC. This sequence encodes CSGGGTVVHETQYF.

This clone was detected only a few times. The CDR3 DNA sequence: TGTGCCACCAGCGGGACAGGGTTCCAAGAGACCCAGTACTTC. Protein sequence: CATSGTGFQETQYF. The chain uses TRBV15 and TRBJ2-5; TRBD1 matches 9 bases. CDR3 length: 14 residues. Germline values: CDR1 LNHNV, CDR2 YYDKDF (reference sequence). After removal of 5 bases from V and 1 base from J, the junction contained 2 bases not matched to a gene. Full variable domain (remainder filled in from reference TRBV15 and TRBJ2-5): DAMVIQNPRYQVTQFGKPVTLSCSQTLNHNVMYWYQQKSSQAPKLLFHYYDKDFNNEADTPDNFQSRRPNTSFCFLDIRSPGLGDTAMYLCATSGTGFQETQYFGPGTRLLVL.